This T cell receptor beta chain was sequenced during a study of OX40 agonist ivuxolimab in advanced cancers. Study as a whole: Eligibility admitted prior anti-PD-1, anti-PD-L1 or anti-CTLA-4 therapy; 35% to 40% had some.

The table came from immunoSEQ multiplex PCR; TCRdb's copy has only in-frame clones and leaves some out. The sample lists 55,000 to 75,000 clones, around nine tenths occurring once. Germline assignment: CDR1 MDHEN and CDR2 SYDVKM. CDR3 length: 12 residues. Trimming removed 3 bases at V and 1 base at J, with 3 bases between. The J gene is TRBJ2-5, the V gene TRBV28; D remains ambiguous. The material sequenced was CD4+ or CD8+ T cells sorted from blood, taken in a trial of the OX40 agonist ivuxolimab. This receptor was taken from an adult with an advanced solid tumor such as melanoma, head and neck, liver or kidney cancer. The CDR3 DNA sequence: TGTGCCAGCAGTTTGTTCCAAGAGACCCAGTACTTC. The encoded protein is CASSLFQETQYF. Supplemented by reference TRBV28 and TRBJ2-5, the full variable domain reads DVKVTQSSRYLVKRTGEKVFLECVQDMDHENMFWYRQDPGLGLRLIYFSYDVKMKEKGDIPEGYSVSREKKERFSLILESASTNQTSMYLCASSLFQETQYFGPGTRLLVL.